The rows below give T cell receptor beta chains drawn from one sample of a study of blood T cell repertoires in COVID-19. Sequencing was performed with immunoSEQ multiplex PCR; in TCRdb, only in-frame clones are kept and a portion is missing. The sample shows 260,000 or so clones, approximately 85% of them seen only once. The sequencing sample was made of peripheral blood. All receptors come from a woman in her seventies with acute or convalescent COVID-19. The CDR3 runs from the conserved cysteine through the conserved F or W. Each record gives: V gene, D gene, clone size, J gene, CDR3 length, CDR3 protein, CDR3 DNA. The D gene is left open where the match is weak. Clone size is not always given. Where it is, it says once, few, many or a class for expanded clones.

>TRBV3-1/TRBV3-2|TRBD1|-|TRBJ1-2|15
CASSQDSGGNYGYTF
TGTGCCAGCAGCCAAGATTCAGGGGGTAACTATGGCTACACCTTC
>TRBV19|-|-|TRBJ1-1|13
CASSDQGGTEAFF
TGTGCCAGTAGTGACCAGGGTGGCACTGAAGCTTTCTTT
>TRBV10-3|TRBD1|-|TRBJ1-1|13
CAISREPGQGAFF
TGTGCCATCAGTAGGGAGCCGGGACAGGGAGCTTTCTTT
>TRBV28|TRBD1|-|TRBJ1-2|15
CASSSTGTGGRGYTF
TGTGCCAGCAGTTCGACCGGGACAGGGGGAAGGGGCTACACCTTC
>TRBV4-2|-|-|TRBJ1-1|17
CASSQDLGQTMNTEAFF
TGTGCCAGCAGCCAAGATCTAGGACAAACCATGAACACTGAAGCTTTCTTT
>TRBV29-1|-|-|TRBJ1-1|11
CAYGGTPEAFF
TGCGCATATGGCGGAACCCCTGAAGCTTTCTTT
>TRBV5-6|TRBD2|-|TRBJ2-1|14
CASSSGTSVGEQFF
TGTGCCAGCAGCTCCGGGACTAGCGTTGGTGAGCAGTTCTTC
>TRBV7-2|-|-|TRBJ1-2|13
CASSLGPGEGYTF
TGTGCCAGCAGCTTAGGCCCCGGGGAGGGCTACACCTTC
>TRBV9|TRBD1|-|TRBJ1-3|15
CASSQGVSSGNTIYF
TGTGCCAGCAGCCAGGGGGTAAGCTCTGGAAACACCATATATTTT
>TRBV7-2|TRBD1|-|TRBJ1-1|16
CASSLRRGQGNTEAFF
TGTGCCAGCAGCTTAAGGAGGGGACAGGGGAACACTGAAGCTTTCTTT
>TRBV6-2/TRBV6-3|-|-|TRBJ2-3|18
CASSYPSAGAFVSDTQYF
TGTGCCAGCAGTTACCCCTCCGCGGGGGCGTTTGTCTCAGATACGCAGTATTTT
>TRBV7-6|-|-|TRBJ2-7|14
CASSLGSGAYEQYF
TGTGCCAGCAGCTTAGGCTCAGGGGCCTACGAGCAGTACTTC
>TRBV6-5|-|-|TRBJ2-5|12
CASSYVGGTQYF
TGTGCCAGCAGTTACGTGGGGGGGACCCAGTACTTC
>TRBV7-2|-|-|TRBJ1-2|13
CASSLGGQYGYTF
TGTGCCAGCAGCTTGGGGGGGCAATATGGCTACACCTTC
>TRBV29-1|-|-|TRBJ1-2|12
CSVYAGLRGYTF
TGCAGCGTTTATGCAGGTCTCCGCGGCTACACCTTC
>TRBV28|-|-|TRBJ1-3|15
CASSLDQRQGNTIYF
TGTGCCAGCAGTTTAGATCAGAGACAGGGAAACACCATATATTTT
>TRBV5-1|-|-|TRBJ1-5|15
CASSPNPGSGQPQHF
TGCGCCAGCAGCCCTAACCCGGGGAGTGGGCAGCCCCAGCATTTT
>TRBV7-8|-|-|TRBJ1-5|13
CASSGGVDQPQHF
TGTGCCAGCAGCGGGGGGGTGGATCAGCCCCAGCATTTT
>TRBV6-2/TRBV6-3|TRBD2|few|TRBJ2-7|16
CASSYSTRAGGYEQYF
TGTGCCAGCAGTTACTCCACCCGGGCGGGGGGGTACGAGCAGTACTTC
>TRBV6-5|TRBD1|-|TRBJ1-2|15
CASSTKTGGSYGYTF
TGTGCCAGCAGTACAAAGACAGGGGGTAGCTATGGCTACACCTTC
>TRBV6-4|TRBD1|-|TRBJ1-2|15
CASSEEGGQGYGYTF
TGTGCCAGCAGTGAAGAAGGGGGACAGGGTTATGGCTACACCTTC
>TRBV4-1|TRBD1|-|TRBJ1-1|18
CASSQVGQASLRNTEAFF
TGCGCCAGCAGCCAAGTAGGACAGGCATCTTTGCGGAACACTGAAGCTTTCTTT
>TRBV30|TRBD1|-|TRBJ1-2|14
CAIGTGGAHYGYTF
TGTGCAATAGGGACAGGGGGCGCTCACTATGGCTACACCTTC
>TRBV4-1|-|-|TRBJ2-4|14
CASSPGLLNVIQYF
TGCGCCAGCAGCCCGGGACTCCTCAACGTCATTCAGTACTTC
>TRBV5-6|-|-|TRBJ1-1|17
CASSRDFSRFMNTEAFF
TGTGCCAGCAGCCGGGACTTTTCCAGGTTCATGAACACTGAAGCTTTCTTT
>TRBV19|-|once|TRBJ1-2|14
CASSTAGSNYGYTF
TGTGCCAGTAGTACGGCAGGGTCAAACTATGGCTACACCTTC
>TRBV5-6|-|once|TRBJ2-7|15
CASSLLTGDTYEQYF
TGTGCCAGCAGCTTGCTGACAGGTGACACCTACGAGCAGTACTTC
>TRBV6-2/TRBV6-3|-|few|TRBJ2-7|15
CASSYPFRQSYEQYF
TGTGCCAGCAGTTACCCTTTCCGACAGTCCTACGAGCAGTACTTC
>TRBV5-1|-|-|TRBJ2-6|17
CASSLFGQGSGANVLTF
TGCGCCAGCAGCTTGTTTGGTCAGGGCTCCGGGGCCAACGTCCTGACTTTC
>TRBV19|TRBD1|-|TRBJ1-2|14
CASRETGDPYGYTF
TGTGCCAGTAGAGAGACAGGGGATCCCTATGGCTACACCTTC
>TRBV6-2/TRBV6-3|TRBD1|-|TRBJ2-3|17
CASSWDPGQAITDTQYF
TGTGCCAGCAGTTGGGACCCGGGACAGGCAATCACAGATACGCAGTATTTT
>TRBV24-1|TRBD1|few|TRBJ2-5|16
CATSDYTGTGKETQYF
TGTGCCACCAGTGACTATACCGGGACAGGGAAAGAGACCCAGTACTTC
>TRBV20-1|-|once|TRBJ2-7|12
CSASDRTYEQYF
TGCAGTGCTAGTGACAGAACCTACGAGCAGTACTTC
>TRBV10-3|-|-|TRBJ1-4|15
CAIRPHVRGNEKLFF
TGTGCCATCCGTCCCCACGTCAGGGGTAATGAAAAACTGTTTTTT
>TRBV5-1|-|-|TRBJ2-2|14
CASSLAGHTGELFF
TGCGCCAGCAGCTTAGCAGGGCACACCGGGGAGCTGTTTTTT